This is a list of T cell receptor beta chains from one sample in a study of shared clonotypes between healthy human individuals. TCRdb's table, derived via immunoSEQ multiplex PCR, lists solely in-frame clones and lacks some. The data show over 2 million clones, about 90% seen once. Material for sequencing was naive CD4+ T cells from PBMCs. The receptor set was obtained from a man aged 18 to 30 in good health. Some clones in this sample may be carry-over from other donors' samples. CDR3s include the opening cysteine and the closing phenylalanine or tryptophan. Each record gives: clone size, J gene, D gene, V gene, CDR3 DNA, CDR3 protein. A D gene is named only where the DNA matches it firmly. Only part of the rows carry a size: once, few, many, or a class if the clone is expanded.

. | TRBJ1-5 | . | TRBV7-2 | TGTGCCAGCAGCTTAGAGTCCATGAATAGCAATCAGCCCCAGCATTTT | CASSLESMNSNQPQHF
. | TRBJ1-5 | TRBD1 | TRBV28 | TGTGCCAGCAGTCCGAGGACAGGGAAAGGCAATCAGCCCCAGCATTTT | CASSPRTGKGNQPQHF
once | TRBJ2-2 | TRBD1 | TRBV5-1 | TGCGCCAGCAGCCCTCGTAAAGACAGGGGGAACACCGGGGAGCTGTTTTTT | CASSPRKDRGNTGELFF
. | TRBJ1-2 | . | TRBV28 | TGTGCCAGCAGTCTGTTCAGACAGGCCCCCCTCTATGGCTACACCTTC | CASSLFRQAPLYGYTF
. | TRBJ2-1 | . | TRBV7-8 | TGTGCCAGCAGTATAGGGGGGGGGTCCCTCTACAATGAGCAGTTCTTC | CASSIGGGSLYNEQFF
. | TRBJ1-1 | . | TRBV4-2 | TGTGCCAGCAGCCAGGCCGGGGCCCAGGCGTACACTGAAGCTTTCTTT | CASSQAGAQAYTEAFF
. | TRBJ2-5 | . | TRBV7-3 | TGTGCCAGCAGCTTACAACCGCTCCAAGAGACCCAGTACTTC | CASSLQPLQETQYF
once | TRBJ2-1 | TRBD2 | TRBV5-1 | TGCGCCAGCAGCTGGCTAGCGGGCTCCTACAATGAGCAGTTCTTC | CASSWLAGSYNEQFF
. | TRBJ2-7 | . | TRBV25-1 | TGTGCCAGCAGTGCAGGCTACGAGCAGTACTTC | CASSAGYEQYF
. | TRBJ1-4 | . | TRBV5-1 | TGCGCCAGCAGCCCGGCGGGGGGACTAGGTGATGAAAAACTGTTTTTT | CASSPAGGLGDEKLFF
. | TRBJ2-2 | . | TRBV2 | TGTGCCAGCAGGACGGACGCGAACACCGGGGAGCTGTTTTTT | CASRTDANTGELFF
. | TRBJ1-3 | . | TRBV7-9 | TGTGCCAGCAGCTTAGGACCGACGACAAGAAACACCATATATTTT | CASSLGPTTRNTIYF
. | TRBJ2-7 | TRBD2 | TRBV28 | TGTGCCAGCAGTTTGCCACTAGCGGGTGTGCGGGAGCAGTACTTC | CASSLPLAGVREQYF
. | TRBJ1-4 | TRBD1 | TRBV7-9 | TGTGCCAGCAGCACCTTACAGGGGCTTAATGAAAAACTGTTTTTT | CASSTLQGLNEKLFF
. | TRBJ2-1 | . | TRBV7-8 | TGTGCCAGCAAGACTGGGACCCTCCAGGAGCAGTTCTTC | CASKTGTLQEQFF
. | TRBJ1-1 | TRBD1 | TRBV27 | TGTGCCAGCAGTTTATGGGCAGGGGGAAGATCTGAAGCTTTCTTT | CASSLWAGGRSEAFF
. | TRBJ2-2 | TRBD2 | TRBV7-3 | TGTGCCAGCAGCCTCGGGAGGGGGACCGGGGAGCTGTTTTTT | CASSLGRGTGELFF
. | TRBJ2-2 | . | TRBV7-2 | TGTGCCAGCAGCAGCCAACGGGACCCGCCCGGGGAGCTGTTTTTT | CASSSQRDPPGELFF
once | TRBJ1-2 | . | TRBV7-6 | TGTGCCAGCAGCCCCCCCCCGGGGGAGTCGTATGGCTACACCTTC | CASSPPPGESYGYTF
. | TRBJ1-1 | . | TRBV5-1 | TGCGCCAGCAGCCGTACGTCCACGGGGACGAACACTGAAGCTTTCTTT | CASSRTSTGTNTEAFF
. | TRBJ2-3 | . | TRBV25-1 | TGTGCCAGTACCGGGGCGTATGGCACAGATACGCAGTATTTT | CASTGAYGTDTQYF
. | TRBJ2-1 | . | TRBV14 | TGTGCCAGCAGCCTATTTCTAGCCAATGAGCAGTTCTTC | CASSLFLANEQFF
. | TRBJ2-6 | . | TRBV27 | TGTGCCAGCAGTGCCGGAACAACCGTCTCTGGGGCCAACGTCCTGACTTTC | CASSAGTTVSGANVLTF
. | TRBJ1-1 | TRBD1 | TRBV5-1 | TGCGCCAGCAGCTTCACAGGGGGACAGAACACTGAAGCTTTCTTT | CASSFTGGQNTEAFF
once | TRBJ1-2 | . | TRBV18 | TGTGCCAGCTCACCACAGGGGGGCTTCTATGGCTACACCTTC | CASSPQGGFYGYTF
. | TRBJ2-7 | TRBD2 | TRBV6-5 | TGTGCCAGTCACCGGGGGGACCTCTACGAGCAGTACTTC | CASHRGDLYEQYF
. | TRBJ2-3 | TRBD2 | TRBV2 | TGTGCCAGCAGCCCACTAGCGGGAGGGAGCACAGATACGCAGTATTTT | CASSPLAGGSTDTQYF
once | TRBJ2-3 | . | TRBV10-3 | TGTGCCATCAGTGAAGGGGCTATCGAAGGTTTAACAGATACGCAGTATTTT | CAISEGAIEGLTDTQYF
. | TRBJ2-5 | . | TRBV5-4 | TGTGCCAGCAGCCCCAGACTAGTCCTTGGTGAGACCCAGTACTTC | CASSPRLVLGETQYF
. | TRBJ2-1 | TRBD2 | TRBV29-1 | TGCAGCGTTGAGAGACTAGCGGGAGGGTACAATGAGCAGTTCTTC | CSVERLAGGYNEQFF
. | TRBJ1-1 | TRBD1 | TRBV6-6 | TGTGCCAGCAGTTACTCCGGGACAGCGAACACTGAAGCTTTCTTT | CASSYSGTANTEAFF
. | TRBJ2-2 | TRBD1 | TRBV18 | TGTGCCAGCTCACTCGGGACAGGGGACACCGGGGAGCTGTTTTTT | CASSLGTGDTGELFF
once | TRBJ2-1 | TRBD1 | TRBV5-1 | TGCGCCAGCAGCTCACGGACAGGGGGCGGTAATGAGCAGTTCTTC | CASSSRTGGGNEQFF
once | TRBJ2-4 | TRBD1 | TRBV7-2 | TGTGCCAGCAGCTTGACAGACAGGGTAGCCAAAAACATTCAGTACTTC | CASSLTDRVAKNIQYF
. | TRBJ2-3 | . | TRBV5-1 | TGCGCCAGCAGGACAGGCTCTAGCACAGATACGCAGTATTTT | CASRTGSSTDTQYF
. | TRBJ1-3 | . | TRBV10-3 | TGTGCCATCAGTGAGAGTCTGACTGGAAACACCATATATTTT | CAISESLTGNTIYF
. | TRBJ2-7 | TRBD2 | TRBV5-1 | TGCGCCAGCAGCGCAAGGACTAGCGGGGGGTACGAGCAGTACTTC | CASSARTSGGYEQYF